A single sample is the source of the 16 T cell receptor beta chains below, sequenced in a study of T cells in Graves' hyperthyroidism and ophthalmopathy. Amplified TCR beta CDR3 regions derived from RNA transcripts. Using the HTBI primer set, a first-round RT-PCR was run on the TCR CDR3. TCRdb called the multiplex PCR reads again in MiXCR, with one record for every CDR3 protein. The table has under 650,000 distinct CDR3 sequences, under 20% seen once; the top ten hold 3% to 4%. The sample comprised blood. These receptors came from a woman aged 25 to 39 with Graves' hyperthyroidism.

Many counts were recorded for this clonotype. The rearrangement joins TRBV24-1 to TRBJ2-1; D unresolved. This CDR3 contains 13 residues. Germline loops: CDR1 KGHDR, CDR2 SFDVKD. The V and J ends lost 3 bases and 0 bases respectively, with 2 bases between them. The CDR3 coding sequence is TGTGCCACCAGTGATGGCTCCTACAATGAGCAGTTCTTC. The encoded protein is CATSDGSYNEQFF.

In this sample, this clonotype turned up many times. The chain joins TRBV18 to TRBJ2-7; TRBD1 aligns across 10 bases. The CDR3 consists of 15 residues. The germline CDR1 and CDR2 sequences are KGHSH and LQKENI. The V segment lost 3 bases and the J segment 6 bases; nucleotides outside the gene matches: 8. The CDR3 is CASSPLDRGNVEQYF. CDR3 nucleotide sequence: TGTGCCAGCTCACCCCTGGACAGGGGGAACGTCGAGCAGTACTTC. Supplemented by reference TRBV18 and TRBJ2-7, the full variable domain reads NAGVMQNPRHLVRRRGQEARLRCSPMKGHSHVYWYRQLPEEGLKFMVYLQKENIIDESGMPKERFSAEFPKEGPSILRIQQVVRGDSAAYFCASSPLDRGNVEQYFGPGTRLTVT.

This clonotype was observed at least ten times. This chain links TRBV28 with TRBJ1-1; D is uncertain. Germline CDR1 is MDHEN and CDR2 is SYDVKM. V was cut by 2 bases and J by 1 base, with 11 bases left in between. There are 15 residues in the CDR3. The CDR3 nucleotides are TGTGCCAGCAGTTTAGCTGCGGCAGGGAACACTGAAGCTTTCTTT. It encodes CASSLAAAGNTEAFF.

This clonotype was detected many times. The rearrangement links TRBV20-1 to TRBJ1-4; TRBD1 might be the D (6 bases). Germline V gene sequence: CDR1 DFQATT, CDR2 SNEGSKA (reference sequence). This CDR3 has 16 amino acids. Trimming pared 3 bases from V and 2 bases from J, leaving 16 bases between. CDR3 sequence (DNA): TGCAGTGCTAGTAATAGGGGACAAGGCACTAATGAAAAACTGTTTTTT. This codes for CSASNRGQGTNEKLFF.

At least ten counts were recorded for this clonotype. The genes are TRBV12-3 or TRBV12-4 and TRBJ2-7; 7 positions agree with TRBD2. This CDR3 spans 14 amino acids. The V and J ends lost 6 bases and 3 bases, in that order; junction bases with no gene match: 8. The CDR3 loop reads CASRTGTNVYEQYF. The CDR3 bases are TGTGCCAGCAGAACCGGGACTAATGTCTACGAGCAGTACTTC.

CDR3 sequence reads: CASSDRDRGSSGNEKLFF. The DNA for the CDR3 is TGCGCCAGCAGCGATCGGGACAGGGGAAGTTCGGGTAATGAAAAACTGTTTTTT. The chain carries TRBV4-1 and TRBJ1-4; TRBD1 matches 10 bases. The trim removed 5 bases at V and 4 bases at J, leaving 13 bases unmatched. CDR1 and CDR2 (germline): MGHRA, YSYEKL. The CDR3 covers 18 residues.

This clonotype was seen ten or more times. The chain couples TRBV28 to TRBJ1-2, with a weak D call TRBD1 (5 bases). The CDR3 totals 13 residues. Trimming removed 8 bases at V and 5 bases at J, with 15 bases between. Germline V gene data show CDR1 as MDHEN and CDR2 as SYDVKM. As DNA, the CDR3 is TGTGCCAGCGGAACAGGCAGACCTTATGGCTACACCTTC. Translation gives CASGTGRPYGYTF.

Ten or more counts support this clonotype. The V and J genes are TRBV28 and TRBJ1-1; D call uncertain. Per germline, CDR1 MDHEN and CDR2 SYDVKM. V shed 5 bases and J shed 4 bases, with 11 bases lying between them. The CDR3 covers 13 residues. The CDR3 loop is CASSPRPPTEAFF. In nucleotides, the CDR3 is TGTGCCAGCAGTCCTCGACCTCCCACTGAAGCTTTCTTT.

The gene calls are TRBV30 and TRBJ2-7, with D perhaps matching TRBD2 (5 bases). The CDR3 sequence is 13 residues long. The germline V and J ends were trimmed by 2 bases and 4 bases, with 12 bases remaining between them. Germline CDR1 GTSNPN, CDR2 SVGIG (reference sequence). Here the CDR3 DNA reads TGTGCCTGGAGTAAGTCGTGGGAGTACGAGCAGTACTTC. It encodes CAWSKSWEYEQYF.

This clonotype appeared a few times. The junction and the germline gene differ at one end; a read error may be behind it. The chain combines TRBV7-7 with TRBJ1-3; D may be TRBD1 (5 bases). Germline-derived CDR1 and CDR2 are SSHAT and FNYEAQ (reference sequence). The CDR3 spans 14 residues. CDR3 bases: TGTGCTAGCAGCTTTGCGTGGCAGGGTGACACCATATATTTT. Translating it yields CASSFAWQGDTIYF.

This clonotype was seen at least ten times. The chain couples TRBV28 to TRBJ2-5; 11 nucleotides match TRBD1. From germline, CDR1 is MDHEN and CDR2 SYDVKM. This CDR3 is built from 15 residues. The trim removed 6 bases at V and 4 bases at J, leaving 7 bases unmatched. This chain's CDR3 is CASRGGGTGGETQYF. CDR3 sequence (DNA): TGTGCCAGCAGGGGGGGAGGGACAGGGGGAGAGACCCAGTACTTC.

At least ten counts were recorded for this clonotype. This chain connects TRBV7-2 to TRBJ1-5; D ambiguous. There are 12 residues in the CDR3. The germline V gene encodes CDR1 SGHTA and CDR2 FQGNSA. The V end lost 3 bases, the J end lost 5 bases, and 5 bases lay between the germline ends. The chain's CDR3 is CASSLQDQPQHF. The CDR3 DNA reads as TGTGCCAGCAGCTTGCAAGATCAGCCCCAGCATTTT. Combining the CDR3 with reference TRBV7-2 and TRBJ1-5 gives the whole variable domain GAGVSQSPSNKVTEKGKDVELRCDPISGHTALYWYRQSLGQGLEFLIYFQGNSAPDKSGLPSDRFSAERTGGSVSTLTIQRTQQEDSAVYLCASSLQDQPQHFGDGTRLSIL.

This clonotype was seen only a few times. The chain couples TRBV18 to TRBJ2-1; 9 bases match TRBD1. The J segment lost 0 bases and the V segment lost 3 bases, leaving 6 bases of the junction unmatched. Germline-derived CDR1 and CDR2 are KGHSH and LQKENI. CDR3 length equals 17 residues. Here the CDR3 DNA reads TGTGCCAGCTCACCTAAACCGGGACAGGGCTCCTACAATGAGCAGTTCTTC. It translates to CASSPKPGQGSYNEQFF.

This clonotype was found many times. The chain combines TRBV19 with TRBJ1-3; TRBD1 is a possible D gene (5 bases). Trimming pared 11 bases from V and 2 bases from J, leaving 10 bases between. The CDR3 has 12 residues. The germline gives CDR1 LNHDA, CDR2 SQIVND (reference sequence). The CDR3 here is CAASGAGNTIYF. CDR3 nucleotide sequence: TGTGCCGCCTCGGGGGCTGGAAACACCATATATTTT.

Ten or more counts support this clonotype. This chain uses TRBV7-2 with TRBJ2-1, with TRBD2 matching 9 bases. The CDR3 covers 16 residues. V was pared by 1 base and J by 4 bases, with 5 bases of the junction left unmatched. Germline CDR1 and CDR2: SGHTA and FQGNSA. CDR3 region: CASSLGGTSSYNEQFF. CDR3 nucleotide sequence: TGTGCCAGCAGCTTAGGAGGGACTAGCTCTTACAATGAGCAGTTCTTC.

This clonotype was seen ten or more times. The chain links TRBV6-2 or TRBV6-3 to TRBJ2-5; 9 positions match TRBD2. V shed 2 bases, J shed 5 bases, and the junction held 21 bases outside the gene matches. The CDR3 is made up of 20 amino acids. Per the germline V gene, CDR1 is MNHEY and CDR2 is SVGEGT. CDR3 protein: CASSYEIADVIAGVYETQYF. The CDR3 coding sequence is TGTGCCAGCAGTTACGAGATAGCAGATGTCATAGCGGGAGTTTACGAGACCCAGTACTTC.